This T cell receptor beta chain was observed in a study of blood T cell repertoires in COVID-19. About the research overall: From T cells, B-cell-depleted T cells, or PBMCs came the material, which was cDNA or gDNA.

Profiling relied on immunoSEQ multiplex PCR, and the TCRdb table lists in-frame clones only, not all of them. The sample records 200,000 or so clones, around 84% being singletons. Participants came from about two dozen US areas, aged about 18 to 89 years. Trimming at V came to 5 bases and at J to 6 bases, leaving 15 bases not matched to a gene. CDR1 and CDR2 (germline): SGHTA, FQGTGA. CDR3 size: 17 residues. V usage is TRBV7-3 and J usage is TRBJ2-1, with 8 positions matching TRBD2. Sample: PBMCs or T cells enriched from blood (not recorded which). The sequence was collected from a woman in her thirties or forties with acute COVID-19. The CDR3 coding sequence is TGTGCCAGCAGCCCCCACCGTACGGGACTAGGCAGCAATGAGCAGTTCTTC. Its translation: CASSPHRTGLGSNEQFF.